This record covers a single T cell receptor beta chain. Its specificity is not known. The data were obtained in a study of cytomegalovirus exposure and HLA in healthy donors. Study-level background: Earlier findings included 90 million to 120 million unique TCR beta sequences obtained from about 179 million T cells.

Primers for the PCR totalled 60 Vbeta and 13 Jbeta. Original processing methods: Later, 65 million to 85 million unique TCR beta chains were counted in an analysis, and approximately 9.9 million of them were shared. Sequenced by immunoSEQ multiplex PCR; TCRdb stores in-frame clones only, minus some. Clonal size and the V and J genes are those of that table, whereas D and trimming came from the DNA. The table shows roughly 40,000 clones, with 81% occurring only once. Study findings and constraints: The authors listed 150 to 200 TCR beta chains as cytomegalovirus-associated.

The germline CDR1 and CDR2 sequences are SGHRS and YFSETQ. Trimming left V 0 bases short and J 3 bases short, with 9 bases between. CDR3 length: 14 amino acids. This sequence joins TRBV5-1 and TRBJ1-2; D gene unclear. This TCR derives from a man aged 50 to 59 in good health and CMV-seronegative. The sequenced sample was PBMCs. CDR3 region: CASSLAWEDYGYTF. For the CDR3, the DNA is TGCGCCAGCAGCTTGGCATGGGAGGACTATGGCTACACCTTC.